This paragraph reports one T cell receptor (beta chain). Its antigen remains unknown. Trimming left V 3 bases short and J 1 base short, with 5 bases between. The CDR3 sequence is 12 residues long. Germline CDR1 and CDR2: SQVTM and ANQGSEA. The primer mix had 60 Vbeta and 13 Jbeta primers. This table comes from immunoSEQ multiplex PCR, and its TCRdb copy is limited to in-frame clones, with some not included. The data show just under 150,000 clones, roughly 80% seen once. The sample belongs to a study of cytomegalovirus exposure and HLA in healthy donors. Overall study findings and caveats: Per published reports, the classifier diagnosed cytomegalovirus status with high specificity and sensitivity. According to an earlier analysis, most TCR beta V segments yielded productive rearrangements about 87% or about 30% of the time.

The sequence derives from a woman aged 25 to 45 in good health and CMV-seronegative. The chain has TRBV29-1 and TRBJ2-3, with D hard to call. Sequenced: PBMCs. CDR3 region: CSVDSGTDTQYF. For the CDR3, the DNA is TGCAGCGTTGATTCGGGCACAGATACGCAGTATTTT.